These 17 T cell receptor beta chains originate from one sample sequenced in a study of technical replicates of blood from a few donors. Libraries were prepared by immunoSEQ multiplex PCR; TCRdb keeps only in-frame clonotypes and omits some of them. The sample comprises about 83,000 clones, around 95% of which are singletons, and about 0.25% rests with the top ten. The sample taken for sequencing was T cells isolated from PBMCs. All receptors derive from a human donor in good health.

The V call is TRBV5-6, the J call TRBJ2-7; D may be TRBD1 (6 bases). The germline V gene has CDR1 SGHDT and CDR2 YYEEEE. The CDR3 spans 15 residues. V shed 0 bases and J shed 2 bases, with 12 bases lying between them. The CDR3 region is CASSLGTDFAYEQYF. As DNA, the CDR3 is TGTGCCAGCAGCTTGGGGACAGATTTTGCCTACGAGCAGTACTTC.

This chain joins TRBV25-1 and TRBJ2-5; a weak D match, TRBD1 (5 bases). The ends were cut back, 7 bases at V and 4 bases at J, with 7 bases in the middle. Germline V gene lookup returns CDR1 MGHDK and CDR2 SYGVNS. The CDR3 length is 11 residues. For the CDR3, the DNA is TGTGCCAGCAATAGGGGAGAGACCCAGTACTTC. Translating it yields CASNRGETQYF.

The CDR3 coding sequence is TGCGCCAGCAGCCAAGAGTCCATCTCCTACGAGCAGTACTTC. This sequence encodes CASSQESISYEQYF. The chain recombines TRBV4-1 with TRBJ2-7; D ambiguous. Germline lookup yields CDR1 MGHRA and CDR2 YSYEKL. This CDR3 is 14 amino acids long. V lost 0 bases, J lost 0 bases, and 6 bases lay in between.

The gene calls are TRBV13 and TRBJ2-5, with 15 bases lining up with TRBD2. Looked up from germline, CDR1 is PRHDT and CDR2 is FYEKMQ (reference sequence). The J segment lost 4 bases and the V segment lost 6 bases, leaving 6 bases of the junction unmatched. The CDR3 consists of 16 residues. CDR3 nucleotides: TGTGCCAGCAGTCAGCCGGGACTAGCGGGGGGAGAGACCCAGTACTTC. This gives the protein CASSQPGLAGGETQYF. The entire variable domain, with the rest obtained from reference TRBV13 and TRBJ2-5, is as follows: AAGVIQSPRHLIKEKRETATLKCYPIPRHDTVYWYQQGPGQDPQFLISFYEKMQSDKGSIPDRFSAQQFSDYHSELNMSSLELGDSALYFCASSQPGLAGGETQYFGPGTRLLVL.

The J gene is TRBJ2-3, the V gene TRBV10-3, with D perhaps matching TRBD2 (6 bases). The germline gives CDR1 ENHRY, CDR2 SYGVKD. The CDR3 contains 14 residues. Trimming left V 4 bases short and J 1 base short, with 9 bases between. The chain's CDR3 is CAISVQRGTDTQYF. The DNA for the CDR3 is TGTGCCATCAGTGTACAGCGGGGCACAGATACGCAGTATTTT.

The V gene is TRBV5-1, the J gene TRBJ2-2; the D gene is possibly TRBD1 (8 bases). V was shortened by 4 bases and J by 7 bases, with 20 bases between the two germline ends. CDR3 size: 16 residues. CDR1 and CDR2 from the germline V gene are SGHRS and YFSETQ. CDR3 DNA sequence: TGCGCCAGCAGCCTCGGGGGGACAGGTGGTGTCGGGGAGCTGTTTTTT. Its translation: CASSLGGTGGVGELFF. Complete variable domain (other parts from reference TRBV5-1 and TRBJ2-2): KAGVTQTPRYLIKTRGQQVTLSCSPISGHRSVSWYQQTPGQGLQFLFEYFSETQRNKGNFPGRFSGRQFSNSRSEMNVSTLELGDSALYLCASSLGGTGGVGELFFGEGSRLTVL.

J is TRBJ2-7 and V is TRBV7-9; D not resolved. Germline V gene lookup returns CDR1 SEHNR and CDR2 FQNEAQ (reference sequence). This CDR3 contains 12 residues. V was cut by 2 bases and J by 3 bases, with 5 bases left in between. CDR3 nucleotides: TGTGCCAGCAGCTTAACCGGCTACGAGCAGTACTTC. Its protein is CASSLTGYEQYF.

This clone was recorded once. The chain couples TRBV6-1 to TRBJ1-1; TRBD1 aligns across 7 bases. From germline, CDR1 is MNHNS and CDR2 SASEGT. Trimming cost V 3 bases and J 4 bases; bases outside gene matches: 2. The CDR3 loop spans 13 amino acids. The CDR3 DNA sequence: TGTGCCAGCAGTGAGACAGGGATCACTGAAGCTTTCTTT. Translated, it gives CASSETGITEAFF.

The V and J genes are TRBV5-6 and TRBJ2-5; 7 positions match TRBD2. Trimming took 1 base from V and 5 from J; bases not matched to a gene: 20. Per the germline V gene, CDR1 is SGHDT and CDR2 is YYEEEE. This CDR3 contains 19 residues. CDR3: CASSLLGAGNHRGRETQYF. CDR3 nucleotide sequence: TGTGCCAGCAGCTTGCTCGGAGCGGGGAATCATAGGGGTAGGGAGACCCAGTACTTC.

The rearrangement uses TRBV6-4 and TRBJ2-1; 11 bases align to TRBD2. CDR1 and CDR2 (germline): MRHNA, SNTAGT. V was pared by 2 bases and J by 8 bases, with 5 bases of the junction left unmatched. CDR3 size: 15 residues. This CDR3 reads CASSDQTSGVDEQFF. The CDR3 bases are TGTGCCAGCAGTGACCAGACTAGCGGGGTCGATGAGCAGTTCTTC.

V and J are TRBV4-1 and TRBJ1-3; D may be TRBD1 (5 bases). The V end was cut by 6 bases, the J end by 0 bases, with 15 bases between. Germline V gene sequence: CDR1 MGHRA, CDR2 YSYEKL. The CDR3 is 16 residues long. The CDR3 region has the DNA TGCGCCAGCAGTCACGCCGGGACTGGCTCTGGAAACACCATATATTTT. Translation gives CASSHAGTGSGNTIYF.

The rearrangement joins TRBV5-8 to TRBJ2-7; the match to TRBD2 covers 9 bases. This CDR3 spans 19 amino acids. Per the germline V gene, CDR1 is SGHTS and CDR2 is YDEGEE. V was clipped by 0 bases and J by 2 bases; unmatched bases: 15. The CDR3 bases are TGTGCCAGCAGCTTGGATCGAGGACTAGCGACACTTTCGACCTACGAGCAGTACTTC. Residues: CASSLDRGLATLSTYEQYF.

CDR3 sequence: CASSGQDRGNQPQHF. CDR3 coding DNA: TGTGCCAGCAGTGGTCAGGACAGGGGGAATCAGCCCCAGCATTTT. The chain has TRBV2 and TRBJ1-5; 10 positions agree with TRBD1. V shed 4 bases, J shed 4 bases, and the junction held 4 bases outside the gene matches. This CDR3 region has 15 residues. Germline-derived CDR1 and CDR2 are SNHLY and FYNNEI.

The chain is built from TRBV28 and TRBJ2-3; no reliable D call. From germline, CDR1 is MDHEN and CDR2 SYDVKM. The CDR3 sequence is 15 residues long. The V end was cut by 5 bases, the J end by 4 bases, with 16 bases between. The CDR3 protein is CASSTSTRVADTQYF. CDR3 DNA sequence: TGTGCCAGCAGTACATCGACCCGGGTGGCAGATACGCAGTATTTT.

V is TRBV30 and J is TRBJ2-7; TRBD2 aligns across 11 bases. V lost 0 bases, J lost 4 bases, and 11 bases stayed unmatched. The CDR3 is 17 amino acids. Germline CDR1 reads GTSNPN; CDR2 reads SVGIG (reference sequence). The CDR3 loop is CAWSVLAGGPLGYEQYF. CDR3 nucleotides: TGTGCCTGGAGTGTTTTAGCGGGAGGGCCCCTAGGGTACGAGCAGTACTTC.

The gene calls are TRBV30 and TRBJ1-5; 7 nucleotides line up with TRBD1. The CDR3 contains 15 residues. The germline CDR1 and CDR2 sequences are GTSNPN and SVGIG (reference sequence). Trimming took 2 bases from V and 2 from J; bases not matched to a gene: 6. For the CDR3, the DNA is TGTGCCTGGAGTTTCCCCGGGACAGGCAATCAGCCCCAGCATTTT. This sequence encodes CAWSFPGTGNQPQHF.

This clone turned up a few times. V is TRBV25-1 and J is TRBJ2-1; tentative D call: TRBD1 (5 bases). Trimming took 4 bases from V and 6 from J, leaving 10 bases between them. Per germline, CDR1 MGHDK and CDR2 SYGVNS. There are 13 residues in the CDR3. The CDR3, as DNA: TGTGCCAGCAGTGGATGGACACTCAATGAGCAGTTCTTC. It is translated as CASSGWTLNEQFF.